The clone carrying this TCR beta chain was picked up a small number of times. What it binds is unknown. This entry belongs to a study of T cells in Graves' hyperthyroidism and ophthalmopathy. Overall study findings and caveats: Most expanded thyroid clonotypes above 0.001 also appeared in blood. Ophthalmopathy prediction by the model preceded onset by a median about 6 months.

Using RNA transcripts as the source, TCR beta CDR3 regions were amplified. First-round RT-PCR targeting the TCR CDR3 was performed with the HTBI primer set. TCRdb independently ran MiXCR on the multiplex PCR reads; one entry per CDR3 protein. The repertoire holds hundreds of thousands of distinct CDR3 sequences, with around 21% as singletons. Looked up from germline, CDR1 is MNHNS and CDR2 is SASEGT. The length of the CDR3 is 13 residues. V was trimmed by 5 bases and J by 6 bases, leaving 14 bases between them. V and J are TRBV6-1 and TRBJ2-7, with a tentative D call TRBD2 (6 bases). Sequencing used blood. The TCR sequence derives from a man younger than 45 with Graves' ophthalmopathy. In DNA form, the CDR3 reads TGTGCCAGCAGTCAGGGACTCCCTAGCGAGCAGTACTTC. It yields the protein CASSQGLPSEQYF.